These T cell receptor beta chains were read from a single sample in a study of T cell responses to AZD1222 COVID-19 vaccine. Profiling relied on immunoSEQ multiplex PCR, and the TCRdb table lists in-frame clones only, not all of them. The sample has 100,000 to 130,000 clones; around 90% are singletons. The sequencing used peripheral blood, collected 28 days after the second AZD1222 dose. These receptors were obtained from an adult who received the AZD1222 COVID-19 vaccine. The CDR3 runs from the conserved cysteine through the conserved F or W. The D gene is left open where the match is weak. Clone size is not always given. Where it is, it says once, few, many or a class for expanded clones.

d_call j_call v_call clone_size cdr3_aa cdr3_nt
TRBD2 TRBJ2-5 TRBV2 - CASRELLAGPEETQYF TGTGCCAGCAGGGAACTACTAGCGGGGCCAGAGGAGACCCAGTACTTC
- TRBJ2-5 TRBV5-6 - CASSSRLVGETQYF TGTGCCAGCAGCTCTAGACTAGTTGGGGAGACCCAGTACTTC
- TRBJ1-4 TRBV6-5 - CASTPKAATNEKLFF TGTGCCAGCACCCCTAAGGCCGCAACTAATGAAAAACTGTTTTTT
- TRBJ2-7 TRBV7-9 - CASSPPGKYYEQYF TGTGCCAGCAGCCCTCCAGGGAAGTACTACGAGCAGTACTTC
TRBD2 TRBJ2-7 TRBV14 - CASRTGTSGKGGVGEQYF TGTGCCAGCAGAACCGGGACTAGCGGGAAAGGTGGGGTGGGGGAGCAGTACTTC
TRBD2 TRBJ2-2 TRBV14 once CASSRGLVRTGELFF TGTGCCAGCAGCCGAGGACTAGTAAGGACCGGGGAGCTGTTTTTT
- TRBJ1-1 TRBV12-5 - CASGLGRGEAFF TGTGCTAGTGGTTTGGGCAGGGGTGAAGCTTTCTTT
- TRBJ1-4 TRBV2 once CASSRDSEFGKLFF TGTGCCAGCAGTCGGGACTCTGAGTTCGGAAAACTGTTTTTT
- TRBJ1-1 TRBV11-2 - CASSLGVNTEAFF TGTGCCAGCAGCTTAGGAGTGAACACTGAAGCTTTCTTT
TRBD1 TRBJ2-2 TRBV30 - CAWRGFDRGWTGELFF TGTGCCTGGAGAGGGTTTGACAGGGGGTGGACCGGGGAGCTGTTTTTT
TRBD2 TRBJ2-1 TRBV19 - CASSILTSGAGYEQFF TGTGCCAGTAGTATCCTCACTAGCGGGGCAGGCTATGAGCAGTTCTTC
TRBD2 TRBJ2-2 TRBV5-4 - CASSYISGRAGELFF TGTGCCAGCAGCTACATTAGCGGGAGAGCCGGGGAGCTGTTTTTT
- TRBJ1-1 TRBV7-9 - CASSLGYSEAFF TGTGCCAGCAGCTTGGGATATTCAGAAGCTTTCTTT
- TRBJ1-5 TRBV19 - CASTSGTERQPQHF TGTGCCAGTACCTCCGGGACCGAACGTCAGCCCCAGCATTTT
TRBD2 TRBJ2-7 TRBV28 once CATKRGAAYEQYF TGTGCCACCAAGCGGGGGGCTGCCTACGAGCAGTACTTC
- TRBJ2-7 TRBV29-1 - CSVAQGTYEQYF TGCAGCGTTGCCCAGGGGACCTACGAGCAGTACTTC
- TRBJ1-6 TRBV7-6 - CASSFINSPLHF TGTGCCAGCAGCTTTATCAATTCACCCCTCCACTTT
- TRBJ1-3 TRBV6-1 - CASSEDAKQPRVSSGNTIYF TGTGCCAGCAGTGAAGACGCAAAACAACCTCGGGTCAGCTCTGGAAACACCATATATTTT
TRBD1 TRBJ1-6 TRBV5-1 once CASSATGDNSPLHF TGCGCCAGCAGCGCGACAGGGGATAATTCACCCCTCCACTTT
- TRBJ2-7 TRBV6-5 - CASSSPRRGYEQYF TGTGCCAGCAGTTCGCCCCGAAGAGGGTACGAGCAGTACTTC
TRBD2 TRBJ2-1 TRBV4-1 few CASSQEGGLVSNEQFF TGCGCCAGCAGCCAAGAAGGGGGACTAGTTTCCAATGAGCAGTTCTTC
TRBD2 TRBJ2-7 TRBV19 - CASSITVGRASEQYF TGTGCCAGTAGTATAACCGTCGGGAGGGCGTCCGAGCAGTACTTC
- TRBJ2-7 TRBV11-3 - CASSPGLSSYEQYF TGTGCCAGCAGCCCGGGACTTAGCTCCTACGAGCAGTACTTC
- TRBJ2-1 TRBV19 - CASSIVPGPYNEQFF TGTGCCAGTAGTATAGTCCCCGGGCCTTACAATGAGCAGTTCTTC
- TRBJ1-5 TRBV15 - CATSPDGYSNQPQHF TGTGCCACCAGCCCCGACGGTTATAGCAATCAGCCCCAGCATTTT
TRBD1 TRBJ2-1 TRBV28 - CASRDSGTGFPRAYNEQFF TGTGCCAGCAGGGACTCCGGGACAGGGTTCCCGCGGGCATACAATGAGCAGTTCTTC
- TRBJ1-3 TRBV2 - CASSPGIPGNTIYF TGTGCCAGCAGTCCCGGGATACCTGGAAACACCATATATTTT
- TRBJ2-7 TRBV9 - CASSVADRSYEQYF TGTGCCAGCAGCGTAGCTGACAGATCCTACGAGCAGTACTTC
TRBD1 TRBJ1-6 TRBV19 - CASRGTANNSPLHF TGTGCCAGTCGAGGGACAGCCAATAATTCACCCCTCCACTTT
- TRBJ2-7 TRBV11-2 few CASSSPRTGTYEQYF TGTGCCAGCAGCTCCCCCCGGACGGGGACCTACGAGCAGTACTTC